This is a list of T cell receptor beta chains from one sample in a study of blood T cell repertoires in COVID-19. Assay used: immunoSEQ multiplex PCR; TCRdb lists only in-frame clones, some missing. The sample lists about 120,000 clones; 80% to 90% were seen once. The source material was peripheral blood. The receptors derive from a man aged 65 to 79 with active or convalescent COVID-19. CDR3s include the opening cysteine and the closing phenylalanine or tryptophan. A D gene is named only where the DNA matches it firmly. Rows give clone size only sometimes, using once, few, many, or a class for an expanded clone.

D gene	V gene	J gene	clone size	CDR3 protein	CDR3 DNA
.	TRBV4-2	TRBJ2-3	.	CASSQERTVTDTQYF	TGTGCCAGCAGCCAAGAACGGACAGTGACAGATACGCAGTATTTT
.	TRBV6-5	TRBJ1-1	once	CASNRDNSDTEAFF	TGTGCCAGCAACCGGGACAATTCGGATACTGAAGCTTTCTTT
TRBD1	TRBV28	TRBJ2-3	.	CASSFPDRGRGDTQYF	TGTGCCAGCAGTTTTCCGGACAGGGGGCGGGGAGATACGCAGTATTTT
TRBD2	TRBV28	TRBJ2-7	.	CASSSPGGVRPYEQYF	TGTGCCAGCTCCTCACCGGGGGGGGTCAGACCCTACGAGCAGTACTTC
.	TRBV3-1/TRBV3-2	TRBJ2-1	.	CASSLQGLAVGGAEQFF	TGTGCCAGCAGCCTGCAGGGGCTAGCGGTGGGCGGGGCTGAGCAGTTCTTC
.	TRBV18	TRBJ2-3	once	CASSPSQTSAPYTDTQYF	TGTGCCAGCTCGCCCTCTCAGACATCAGCCCCCTACACAGATACGCAGTATTTT
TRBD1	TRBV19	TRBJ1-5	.	CASSPGQGIVGASNQPQHF	TGTGCCAGTAGCCCCGGACAGGGAATCGTAGGGGCAAGCAATCAGCCCCAGCATTTT
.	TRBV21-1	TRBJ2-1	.	CASSKRRSGRKVEQFF	TGTGCCAGCAGCAAACGGAGGAGCGGGAGAAAAGTGGAGCAGTTCTTC
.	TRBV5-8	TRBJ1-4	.	CASSFSNRLNEKLFF	TGTGCCAGCAGCTTTAGTAACAGGTTAAATGAAAAACTGTTTTTT
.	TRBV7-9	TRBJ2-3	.	CASSLMGQGVLADTQYF	TGTGCCAGCAGCTTAATGGGGCAGGGCGTCTTGGCAGATACGCAGTATTTT
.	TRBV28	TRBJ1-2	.	CASSLPDGVRYYTF	TGTGCCAGCAGTTTACCCGACGGGGTCCGGTACTACACCTTC
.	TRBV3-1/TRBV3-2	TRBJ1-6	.	CASSHSRQSPLHF	TGTGCCAGCAGCCACAGCAGGCAATCACCCCTCCACTTT
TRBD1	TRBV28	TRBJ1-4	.	CASSLMGQANEKLFF	TGTGCCAGCAGTTTGATGGGACAGGCAAATGAAAAACTGTTTTTT
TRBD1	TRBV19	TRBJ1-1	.	CASSLYRGTEAFF	TGTGCCAGTAGTCTTTACAGGGGTACTGAAGCTTTCTTT
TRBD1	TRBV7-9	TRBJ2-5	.	CASSLGRGQGARETQYF	TGTGCCAGCAGCTTAGGCAGAGGACAGGGGGCCCGGGAGACCCAGTACTTC
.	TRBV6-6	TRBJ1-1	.	CASSTERFAAFF	TGTGCCAGCTCGACCGAGCGGTTTGCGGCTTTCTTT
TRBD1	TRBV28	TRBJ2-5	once	CASSSPDRDAATQYF	TGTGCCAGCAGTTCCCCGGACAGGGATGCGGCGACCCAGTACTTC
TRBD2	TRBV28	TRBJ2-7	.	CASSPRGAGGIHEQYF	TGTGCCAGCAGCCCCCGGGGGGCGGGAGGGATCCACGAGCAGTACTTC
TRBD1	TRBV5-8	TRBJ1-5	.	CASSLPPGQGLQPQHF	TGTGCCAGCAGCTTGCCTCCAGGACAGGGCTTACAGCCCCAGCATTTT
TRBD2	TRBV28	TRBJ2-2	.	CASSLSLTSTNTGELFF	TGTGCCAGCAGTTTAAGCCTGACTAGCACGAACACCGGGGAGCTGTTTTTT
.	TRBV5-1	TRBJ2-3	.	CASSLVVGGPDTQYF	TGCGCCAGCAGCTTGGTGGTGGGAGGCCCGGATACGCAGTATTTT
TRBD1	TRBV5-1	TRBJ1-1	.	CASSPIQGVDTEAFF	TGCGCCAGCAGCCCGATACAGGGGGTAGACACTGAAGCTTTCTTT
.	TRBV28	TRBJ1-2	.	CASSLGTVYRGYGYTF	TGTGCCAGCAGTTTGGGCACGGTTTATCGGGGCTATGGCTACACCTTC
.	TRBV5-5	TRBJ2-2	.	CASSFQPGKTGELFF	TGTGCCAGCAGCTTTCAGCCAGGGAAAACCGGGGAGCTGTTTTTT
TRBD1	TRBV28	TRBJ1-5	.	CASRPQGARGQPQHF	TGTGCCAGCAGGCCCCAGGGGGCGCGTGGACAGCCCCAGCATTTT
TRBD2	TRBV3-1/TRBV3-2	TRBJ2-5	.	CASSQFLLAEETQYF	TGTGCCAGCAGCCAATTCCTACTAGCGGAAGAGACCCAGTACTTC
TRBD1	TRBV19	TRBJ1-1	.	CASSPQTGANTEAFF	TGTGCCAGTAGTCCTCAGACAGGGGCGAACACTGAAGCTTTCTTT
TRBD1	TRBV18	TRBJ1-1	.	CASSPTGTGLNTEAFF	TGTGCCAGCTCACCCACCGGGACAGGGTTGAACACTGAAGCTTTCTTT
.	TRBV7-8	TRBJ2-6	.	CASSLPLTISGANVLTF	TGTGCCAGCAGCCTACCTCTTACTATCTCTGGGGCCAACGTCCTGACTTTC
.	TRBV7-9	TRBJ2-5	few	CASSLREQETQYF	TGTGCCAGCAGCTTAAGGGAGCAAGAGACCCAGTACTTC
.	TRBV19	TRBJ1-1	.	CASSIMGGGTEAFF	TGTGCCAGTAGTATTATGGGGGGAGGCACTGAAGCTTTCTTT
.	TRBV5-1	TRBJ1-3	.	CASSFDNSGNTIYF	TGCGCCAGCAGCTTTGACAACTCTGGAAACACCATATATTTT
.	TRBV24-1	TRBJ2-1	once	CATRNRGGVSVEDEQFF	TGTGCCACCAGGAACAGGGGGGGTGTTTCAGTCGAGGATGAGCAGTTCTTC
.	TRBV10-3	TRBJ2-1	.	CAISIGENNEQFF	TGTGCCATCTCCATCGGGGAAAACAATGAGCAGTTCTTC
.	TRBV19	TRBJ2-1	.	CATQARRLLYNEQFF	TGTGCCACACAGGCGCGGCGGTTACTCTACAATGAGCAGTTCTTC
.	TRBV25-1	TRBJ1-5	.	CASSDQGNQPQHF	TGTGCCAGCAGTGATCAGGGGAATCAGCCCCAGCATTTT
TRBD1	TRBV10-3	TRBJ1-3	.	CAISKDNRGSSGNTIYF	TGTGCCATCAGCAAAGATAACAGGGGTTCCTCTGGAAACACCATATATTTT
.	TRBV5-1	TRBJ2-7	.	CASSSSGDSYEQYF	TGCGCCAGCAGCTCCTCCGGAGACTCCTACGAGCAGTACTTC
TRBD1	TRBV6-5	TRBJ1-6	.	CASRQGANSPLHF	TGTGCCAGCAGACAGGGGGCGAATTCACCCCTCCACTTT
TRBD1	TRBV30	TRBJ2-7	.	CAWSVQGASEQYF	TGTGCCTGGAGTGTACAGGGGGCGAGCGAGCAGTACTTC
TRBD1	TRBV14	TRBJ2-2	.	CASAQGRDRVSTGELFF	TGTGCCAGCGCGCAGGGGAGGGACAGGGTGTCCACCGGGGAGCTGTTTTTT
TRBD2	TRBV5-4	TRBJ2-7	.	CASSLGGSGSYEQYF	TGTGCCAGCAGCTTGGGAGGTAGCGGGAGCTACGAGCAGTACTTC
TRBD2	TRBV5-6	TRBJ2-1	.	CASSWGGDPYNEQFF	TGTGCCAGCAGCTGGGGGGGAGACCCCTACAATGAGCAGTTCTTC
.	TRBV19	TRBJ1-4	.	CASSIRGGGLATNEKLFF	TGTGCCAGTAGTATCCGGGGAGGCGGGCTTGCGACTAATGAAAAACTGTTTTTT